These 24 T cell receptor beta chains originate from one sample sequenced in a study of cytomegalovirus exposure and HLA in healthy donors. This PCR relied on a set of 60 Vbeta primers and 13 Jbeta primers. TCRdb's copy holds only in-frame clones and misses some; the assay was immunoSEQ multiplex PCR. The sample shows around 140,000 clones, 75% to 85% of them seen only once. Sequenced material: PBMCs. These receptors were taken from a woman between 40 and 55 years old in good health and CMV-seronegative.

Only a few counts were recorded for this clone. The chain combines TRBV6-6 with TRBJ2-5; 11 nucleotides align to TRBD1. The CDR3 totals 15 residues. Germline CDR1 MNHNY, CDR2 SVGAGI (reference sequence). The V segment lost 6 bases and the J segment 6 bases; nucleotides outside the gene matches: 9. The CDR3 coding sequence is TGTGCCAGCAGAATTGGGACAGGGGGTAAAAAGACCCAGTACTTC. Translation gives CASRIGTGGKKTQYF.

This clone was observed a handful of times. V gene TRBV19 combines with J gene TRBJ1-5; the match to TRBD1 covers 11 bases. V trimming: 5 bases; J trimming: 5 bases; junction bases outside the gene matches: 8. The CDR3 has 16 residues. Germline V gene sequence: CDR1 LNHDA, CDR2 SQIVND (reference sequence). The CDR3: CASSPGTGGNHQPQHF. CDR3 coding DNA: TGTGCCAGTAGTCCGGGGACAGGGGGGAATCATCAGCCCCAGCATTTT.

V is TRBV11-2 and J is TRBJ1-2, with D perhaps matching TRBD1 (5 bases). The CDR3 is made up of 14 amino acids. CDR1 SGHAT and CDR2 FQNNGV come from the germline V gene. V was trimmed by 3 bases and J by 8 bases, leaving 16 bases between them. The chain's CDR3 is CASSFIGAHRGYTF. The DNA of the CDR3 is TGTGCCAGCAGCTTTATTGGGGCCCACAGGGGCTACACCTTC.

The chain is built from TRBV19 and TRBJ2-5; perhaps TRBD2 as D (6 bases). This CDR3 contains 15 residues. Germline V gene data show CDR1 as LNHDA and CDR2 as SQIVND (reference sequence). Trimming removed 5 bases from V and 0 bases from J, with 13 bases in between. CDR3 DNA sequence: TGTGCCAGTAGTGGGGGGTTGGGGAACCAAGAGACCCAGTACTTC. This encodes CASSGGLGNQETQYF. The full variable domain, in which reference TRBV19 and TRBJ2-5 provide the parts outside the CDR3, is DGGITQSPKYLFRKEGQNVTLSCEQNLNHDAMYWYRQDPGQGLRLIYYSQIVNDFQKGDIAEGYSVSREKKESFPLTVTSAQKNPTAFYLCASSGGLGNQETQYFGPGTRLLVL.

The rearrangement uses TRBV30 and TRBJ2-6; maybe TRBD1 (5 bases). The germline CDR1 and CDR2 sequences are GTSNPN and SVGIG (reference sequence). The CDR3 has 19 amino acids. Trimming took 2 bases from V and 0 from J, leaving 20 bases between them. The CDR3 nucleotides read TGTGCCTGGAGTAGGGCCCGGACAAGCTCCAGCTCTGGGGCCAACGTCCTGACTTTC. It is translated as CAWSRARTSSSSGANVLTF.

In its sample, this clone was seen a few times. The chain has TRBV30 and TRBJ1-3; D is possibly TRBD1 (5 bases). Trimming removed 3 bases from V and 4 bases from J, with 19 bases in between. The CDR3 runs 16 residues. Germline V CDR1 and CDR2: GTSNPN, SVGIG (reference sequence). Written as DNA, the CDR3 is TGTGCCTGGAGGTCCCCGGGGGGGGATAAAGGAAACACCATATATTTT. It encodes CAWRSPGGDKGNTIYF.

The chain links TRBV5-4 to TRBJ2-7, with 11 nucleotides matching TRBD1. The trim removed 5 bases at V and 8 bases at J, leaving 9 bases unmatched. The CDR3 extends over 14 amino acids. Germline lookup yields CDR1 SGHNT and CDR2 YYREEE (reference sequence). CDR3 sequence (DNA): TGTGCCAGCAGTTTCCGGGACAGGGGGGCCAAGCAGTACTTC. Protein product: CASSFRDRGAKQYF.

This chain joins TRBV12-5 and TRBJ2-1; D possibly corresponds to TRBD1 (6 bases). V lost 2 bases to trimming and J lost 5 bases, with 16 bases between them. CDR1 and CDR2 (germline): LGHNT, FRNRAP. There are 16 residues in the CDR3. DNA for the CDR3: TGTGCTAGTGGTTTGAGACTAACTGGACAGCACAATGAGCAGTTCTTC. Translated, it gives CASGLRLTGQHNEQFF. Full variable domain (rest looked up from reference TRBV12-5 and TRBJ2-1): DARVTQTPRHKVTEMGQEVTMRCQPILGHNTVFWYRQTMMQGLELLAYFRNRAPLDDSGMPKDRFSAEMPDATLATLKIQPSEPRDSAVYFCASGLRLTGQHNEQFFGPGTRLTVL.

V is TRBV6-1 and J is TRBJ1-2, with 10 bases lining up with TRBD1. Trimming cost V 5 bases and J 8 bases; bases outside gene matches: 5. The CDR3 is 13 amino acids. Germline lookup yields CDR1 MNHNS and CDR2 SASEGT. CDR3 bases: TGTGCCAGCAGTTATGACAGGGGGCAAGGCTACACCTTC. Translating it yields CASSYDRGQGYTF.

This sequence joins TRBV5-1 and TRBJ1-6; 8 bases align to TRBD1. Germline values: CDR1 SGHRS, CDR2 YFSETQ. J gave up 7 bases and V 5 bases, and 2 bases lay outside the gene matches. CDR3 size: 13 residues. CDR3 residues: CASRDRDNSPLHF. CDR3 nucleotides: TGCGCCAGCAGGGACAGGGACAATTCACCCCTCCACTTT.

The chain couples TRBV19 to TRBJ1-1; D is ambiguous. CDR1 is LNHDA and CDR2 is SQIVND in the germline V gene (reference sequence). Trimming removed 6 bases at V and 3 bases at J, with 11 bases between. There are 13 residues in the CDR3. CDR3 in amino acids: CASRVLRDTEAFF. The CDR3 bases are TGTGCCAGTAGAGTCTTGAGGGACACTGAAGCTTTCTTT.

The chain combines TRBV29-1 with TRBJ1-5, with D hard to call. CDR1 is SQVTM and CDR2 is ANQGSEA in the germline V gene. This CDR3 has 14 residues. Trimming took off 6 bases at V and 0 bases at J, with 12 bases between the two ends. The CDR3 DNA reads TGCAGCGTACCCGGGGTTAATAGCAATCAGCCCCAGCATTTT. Encoded protein: CSVPGVNSNQPQHF.

CDR3 sequence reads: CASSFNKYYGYTF. The CDR3 DNA follows: TGTGCCAGCAGTTTTAACAAATACTATGGCTACACCTTC. V is TRBV27 and J is TRBJ1-2; no clear D. This CDR3 is 13 amino acids long. Trimming stripped 3 bases from V and 3 bases from J, with 8 bases between. The germline CDR1 and CDR2 sequences are MNHEY and SMNVEV (reference sequence).

This clone was seen only a few times. The chain uses TRBV11-2 and TRBJ1-1; D is possibly TRBD1 (6 bases). The CDR3 totals 14 residues. Trimming removed 1 base from V and 4 bases from J, with 10 bases in between. Germline V gene data show CDR1 as SGHAT and CDR2 as FQNNGV. As DNA, the CDR3 is TGTGCCAGCAGCTTAGTTAGGGGGGGCACTGAAGCTTTCTTT. This codes for CASSLVRGGTEAFF.

This clone was detected only once. V gene TRBV20-1 combines with J gene TRBJ1-1; D call uncertain. The V end was cut by 5 bases, the J end by 9 bases, with 10 bases between. The V gene's germline CDR1 is DFQATT and CDR2 SNEGSKA (reference sequence). This CDR3 comprises 10 residues. CDR3 bases: TGCAGTGCTGGACTGCCCAAAGCTTTCTTT. Translation: CSAGLPKAFF.

The chain employs TRBV4-1 and TRBJ2-4; 7 bases align to TRBD1. This CDR3 has 16 residues. Germline-derived CDR1 and CDR2 are MGHRA and YSYEKL. The V and J ends lost 0 bases and 6 bases, in that order; junction bases with no gene match: 8. The CDR3 loop reads CASSQEVDRSGNIQYF. The CDR3 coding sequence is TGCGCCAGCAGCCAAGAGGTGGACAGGTCGGGAAACATTCAGTACTTC.

This clone was detected a few times. V usage is TRBV5-1 and J usage is TRBJ1-4, with 11 nucleotides matching TRBD1. This CDR3 spans 16 amino acids. Trimming removed 3 bases from V and 5 bases from J; junction bases left unmatched: 6. In germline, CDR1 is SGHRS, CDR2 YFSETQ. This CDR3 is CASSSRTGGLNEKLFF. In DNA, the CDR3 is TGCGCCAGCAGCTCCCGGACAGGGGGCTTAAATGAAAAACTGTTTTTT.

The rearrangement links TRBV21-1 to TRBJ2-5; the table's D call of TRBD1 was not tested on the DNA. TRBV21-1 is tagged as a pseudogene. The CDR3 runs 10 residues. CDR3 protein: CASRAGKQYF. DNA for the CDR3: TGTGCCAGCAGGGCAGGGAAGCAGTACTTC.

The V gene is TRBV30, the J gene TRBJ2-6, with D possibly TRBD2 on 5 matching bases. Germline V gene lookup returns CDR1 GTSNPN and CDR2 SVGIG (reference sequence). The CDR3 runs 15 residues. Trimming removed 3 bases at V and 5 bases at J, with 14 bases between. CDR3 loop: CAWSYGVLRANVLTF. In DNA form, the CDR3 reads TGTGCCTGGAGCTACGGGGTCCTTAGGGCCAACGTCCTGACTTTC.

This chain connects TRBV4-1 to TRBJ1-3; D ambiguous. The CDR3 spans 15 residues. Germline V CDR1 and CDR2: MGHRA, YSYEKL. The V gene lost 0 bases and the J gene lost 0 bases, with 6 bases spanning the gap. DNA for the CDR3: TGCGCCAGCAGCCAAGAGGCACCCTCTGGAAACACCATATATTTT. It codes for CASSQEAPSGNTIYF.

The chain links TRBV27 to TRBJ1-2; TRBD1 matches 9 bases. This CDR3 is 14 amino acids long. Germline CDR1 reads MNHEY; CDR2 reads SMNVEV (reference sequence). V shed 2 bases, J shed 6 bases, and the junction held 4 bases outside the gene matches. The CDR3 DNA reads TGTGCCAGCAGTTTAAGGACAGGGGTTCATGGCTACACCTTC. Translation: CASSLRTGVHGYTF.

The rearrangement links TRBV19 to TRBJ1-1; 7 nucleotides match TRBD1. Germline V gives CDR1 LNHDA, CDR2 SQIVND (reference sequence). The CDR3 totals 14 residues. V shed 4 bases and J 7 bases; nucleotides not matched to a gene: 9. CDR3 amino acids: CASSTAGQASEAFF. For the CDR3, the DNA is TGTGCCAGTAGTACCGCTGGACAGGCCAGTGAAGCTTTCTTT.

The chain carries TRBV19 and TRBJ1-5, with 9 nucleotides matching TRBD1. CDR3 length equals 14 residues. Germline V gene data show CDR1 as LNHDA and CDR2 as SQIVND (reference sequence). The junction had 15 bases not matched to a gene; V was cut back by 6 bases and J by 15 bases. Written as DNA, the CDR3 is TGTGCCAGTAGGGACTACCCAACAGGGGGCCTGTGGCATTTT. This translates into CASRDYPTGGLWHF.

This clone was seen a handful of times. The genes are TRBV5-1 and TRBJ2-3; D unclear. The CDR3 runs 15 residues. V lost 4 bases to trimming and J lost 0 bases, with 12 bases between them. The germline gives CDR1 SGHRS, CDR2 YFSETQ. CDR3 amino acids: CASSKQQLSTDTQYF. In DNA form, the CDR3 reads TGCGCCAGCAGCAAACAACAGCTCAGCACAGATACGCAGTATTTT.